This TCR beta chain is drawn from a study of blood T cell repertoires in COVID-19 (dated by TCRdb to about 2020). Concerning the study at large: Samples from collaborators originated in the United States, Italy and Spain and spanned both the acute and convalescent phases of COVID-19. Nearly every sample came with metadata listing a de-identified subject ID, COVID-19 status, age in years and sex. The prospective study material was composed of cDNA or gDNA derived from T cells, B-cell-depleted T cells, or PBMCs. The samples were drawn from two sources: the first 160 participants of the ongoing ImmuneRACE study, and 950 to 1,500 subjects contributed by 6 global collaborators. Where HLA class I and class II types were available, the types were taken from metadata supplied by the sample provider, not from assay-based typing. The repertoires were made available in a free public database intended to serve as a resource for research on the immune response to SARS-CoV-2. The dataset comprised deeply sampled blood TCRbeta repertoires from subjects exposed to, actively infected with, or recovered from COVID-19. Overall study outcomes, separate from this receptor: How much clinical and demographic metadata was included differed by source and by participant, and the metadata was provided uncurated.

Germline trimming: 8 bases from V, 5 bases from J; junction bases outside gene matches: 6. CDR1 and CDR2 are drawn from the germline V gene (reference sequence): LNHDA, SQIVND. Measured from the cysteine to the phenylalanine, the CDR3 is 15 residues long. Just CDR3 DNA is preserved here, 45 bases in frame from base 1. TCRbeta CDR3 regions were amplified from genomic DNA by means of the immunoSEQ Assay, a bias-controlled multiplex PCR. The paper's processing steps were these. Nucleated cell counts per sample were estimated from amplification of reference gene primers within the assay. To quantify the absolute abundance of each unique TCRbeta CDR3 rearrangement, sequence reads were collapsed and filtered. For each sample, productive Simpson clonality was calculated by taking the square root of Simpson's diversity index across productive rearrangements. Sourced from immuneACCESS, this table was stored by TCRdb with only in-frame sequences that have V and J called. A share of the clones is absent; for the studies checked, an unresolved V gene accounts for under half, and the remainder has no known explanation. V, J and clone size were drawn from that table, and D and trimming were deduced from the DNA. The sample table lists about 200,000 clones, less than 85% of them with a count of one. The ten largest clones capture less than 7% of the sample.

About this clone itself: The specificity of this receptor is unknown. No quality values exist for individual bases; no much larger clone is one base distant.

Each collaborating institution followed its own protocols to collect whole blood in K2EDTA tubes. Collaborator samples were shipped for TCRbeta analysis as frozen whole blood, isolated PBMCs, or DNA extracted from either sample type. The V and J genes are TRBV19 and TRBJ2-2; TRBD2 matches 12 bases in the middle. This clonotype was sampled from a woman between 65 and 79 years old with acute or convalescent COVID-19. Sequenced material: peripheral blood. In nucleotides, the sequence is TGTGCCAGTTTTCCGGGACTAGCGGGTACCGGGGAGCTGTTTTTT. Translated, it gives CASFPGLAGTGELFF.